Listed below are T cell receptor beta chains from one sample, sequenced in a study of blood T cell repertoires in COVID-19. The table came from immunoSEQ multiplex PCR; TCRdb's copy has only in-frame clones and leaves some out. Of approximately 120,000 clones listed, around four fifths are singletons. Source material: peripheral blood. The receptors derive from a human donor in a cohort sampled during active COVID-19. The CDR3 runs from the conserved cysteine through the conserved F or W. A D gene is named only where the DNA matches it firmly. Only part of the rows carry a size: once, few, many, or a class if the clone is expanded.

abundance	v_gene	j_gene	d_gene	CDR3nt	CDR3aa
-	TRBV5-5	TRBJ2-7	-	TGTGCCAGCAGCTTGGCAGCGGGTCTTTACGAGCAGTACTTC	CASSLAAGLYEQYF
-	TRBV7-3	TRBJ2-3	TRBD2	TGTGCCAGCAGCCCCACTTCTAGCGGGGGGGCCTTAGCAGATACGCAGTATTTT	CASSPTSSGGALADTQYF
-	TRBV7-9	TRBJ2-3	TRBD2	TGTGCCAGCAGCTCCATATCCGGGACTAGCGGGAGTTGGAATACGCAGTATTTT	CASSSISGTSGSWNTQYF
-	TRBV14	TRBJ1-2	-	TGTGCCAGCAGCCTACAGATTAACTATGGCTACACCTTC	CASSLQINYGYTF
-	TRBV27	TRBJ2-7	-	TGTGCCAGCAGTTTATCAGGGACTCCCAACGAGCAGTACTTC	CASSLSGTPNEQYF
once	TRBV7-2	TRBJ2-3	TRBD2	TGTGCCAGCAGCTTTACGTATACGGGAGGGCCAGCTGATACGCAGTATTTT	CASSFTYTGGPADTQYF
-	TRBV7-2	TRBJ2-2	TRBD2	TGTGCCAGCAGCCCGGTCTTCGGTAGCGGGAGGACCGGGGAGCTGTTTTTT	CASSPVFGSGRTGELFF
-	TRBV27	TRBJ1-1	-	TGTGCCAGCAGTCCGTCAGGAATTATTAACACTGAAGCTTTCTTT	CASSPSGIINTEAFF
-	TRBV6-5	TRBJ2-5	-	TGTGCCAGCAGTAGAGGGTACGGGACCCAGTACTTC	CASSRGYGTQYF
-	TRBV9	TRBJ2-4	TRBD2	TGTGCCAGCAGCGTAGGGCTAGCGGGGGGCCATAAGTACTTC	CASSVGLAGGHKYF
-	TRBV18	TRBJ1-2	-	TGTGCCAGCTCACCTGACAGCCAGGGGTATGGCTACACCTTC	CASSPDSQGYGYTF
many	TRBV6-4	TRBJ2-1	-	TGTGCCAGCAGTGACTCGCGGGCCGGAAAGCAGTTCTTC	CASSDSRAGKQFF
-	TRBV10-3	TRBJ2-3	TRBD2	TGTGCCATCAAGGGCGGGGGGGCCGTGGATACGCAGTATTTT	CAIKGGGAVDTQYF
-	TRBV2	TRBJ2-5	-	TGTGCCAGCAGTGCTCCAGGGAGGTTGGTAACCCAGTACTTC	CASSAPGRLVTQYF
-	TRBV3-1/TRBV3-2	TRBJ1-1	-	TGTGCCAGCAGCTCCCGTCGGGCTGAAGCTTTCTTT	CASSSRRAEAFF
-	TRBV18	TRBJ1-4	-	TGTGCCAGCTCAAACCGGCGACAGGCCTCCTCAGGGGAAAAACTGTTTTTT	CASSNRRQASSGEKLFF